The TCR beta chain described here comes from a study of T-cell reconstitution after alpha-beta-depleted transplantation in children. General observations from the study: A year post-transplant, T-cell counts and diversity derived mostly from newly produced T cells.

As it was prepared, the TCRbeta library received unique molecular identifiers. Each CDR3 protein gets one entry after TCRdb re-called the PCR reads with MiXCR. The table has hundreds of thousands of distinct CDR3 sequences, roughly 16% seen once. This clonotype was counted at least ten times. Its antigen is not identified. The trim removed 3 bases at V and 6 bases at J, leaving 6 bases unmatched. The CDR3 extends over 14 amino acids. This receptor was obtained from a boy under three years old who had a stem cell transplant for Wiskott-Aldrich syndrome, so the T cells may come from the graft donor. This chain uses TRBV12-3 or TRBV12-4 with TRBJ1-2; 8 positions match TRBD1. This specimen consisted of PBMCs, mostly from graft donor cells, obtained 360 days after TCRalphabeta/CD19-depleted stem cell transplant. The chain's CDR3 is CASSFPGQGHGYTF. The DNA for the CDR3 is TGTGCCAGCAGTTTTCCTGGACAGGGACATGGCTACACCTTC.